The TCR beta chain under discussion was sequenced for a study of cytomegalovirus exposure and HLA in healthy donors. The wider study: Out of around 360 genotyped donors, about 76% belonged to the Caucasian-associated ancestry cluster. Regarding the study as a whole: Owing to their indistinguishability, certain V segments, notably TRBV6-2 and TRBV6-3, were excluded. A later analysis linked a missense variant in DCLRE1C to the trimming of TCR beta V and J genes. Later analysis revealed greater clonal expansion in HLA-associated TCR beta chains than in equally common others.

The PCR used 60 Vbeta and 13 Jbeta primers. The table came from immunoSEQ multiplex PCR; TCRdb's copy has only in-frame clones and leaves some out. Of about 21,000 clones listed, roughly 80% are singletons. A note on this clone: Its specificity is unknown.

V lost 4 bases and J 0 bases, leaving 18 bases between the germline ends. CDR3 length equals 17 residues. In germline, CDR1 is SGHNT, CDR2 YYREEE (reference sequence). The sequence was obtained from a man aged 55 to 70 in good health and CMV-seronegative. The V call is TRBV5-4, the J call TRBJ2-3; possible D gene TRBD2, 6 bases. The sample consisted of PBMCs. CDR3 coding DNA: TGTGCCAGCAGCAAGGCAACGAGGGCGGGAAGCACAGATACGCAGTATTTT. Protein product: CASSKATRAGSTDTQYF.